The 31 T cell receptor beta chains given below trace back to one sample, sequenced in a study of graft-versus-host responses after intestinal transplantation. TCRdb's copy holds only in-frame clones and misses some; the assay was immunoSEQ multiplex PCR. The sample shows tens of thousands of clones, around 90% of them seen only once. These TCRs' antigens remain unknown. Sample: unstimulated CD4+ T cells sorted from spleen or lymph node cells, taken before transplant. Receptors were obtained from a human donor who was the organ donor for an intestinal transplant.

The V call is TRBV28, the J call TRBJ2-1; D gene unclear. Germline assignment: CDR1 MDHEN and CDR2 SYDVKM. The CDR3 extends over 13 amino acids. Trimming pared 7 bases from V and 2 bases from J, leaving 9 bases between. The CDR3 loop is CASIARTYNEQFF. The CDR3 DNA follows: TGTGCCAGCATTGCTAGAACCTACAATGAGCAGTTCTTC.

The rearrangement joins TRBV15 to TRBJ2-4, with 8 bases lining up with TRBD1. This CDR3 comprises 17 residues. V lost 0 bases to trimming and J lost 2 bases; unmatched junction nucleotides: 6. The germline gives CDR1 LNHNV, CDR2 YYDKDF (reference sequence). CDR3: CATSRERQGATKNIQYF. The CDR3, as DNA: TGTGCCACCAGCAGAGAAAGGCAGGGGGCAACCAAAAACATTCAGTACTTC.

The CDR3 region has the DNA TGCGCCAGCAGCCAAGTGGCCAGGGTAATTGATGAGCAGTTCTTC. It encodes CASSQVARVIDEQFF. This chain connects TRBV4-1 to TRBJ2-1; D is possibly TRBD1 (5 bases). The germline V gene has CDR1 MGHRA and CDR2 YSYEKL. Trimming left V 1 base short and J 8 bases short, with 15 bases between. The CDR3 consists of 15 residues.

The CDR3 loop reads CASSPGTGGDIQYF. The CDR3 DNA sequence: TGCGCCAGCAGCCCCGGGACAGGGGGAGACATTCAGTACTTC. This sequence joins TRBV5-1 and TRBJ2-4; 11 bases match TRBD1. The CDR3 has 14 amino acids. With V trimmed by 4 bases and J by 8 bases, 5 bases remained unmatched. Germline V lookup: CDR1 SGHRS, CDR2 YFSETQ.

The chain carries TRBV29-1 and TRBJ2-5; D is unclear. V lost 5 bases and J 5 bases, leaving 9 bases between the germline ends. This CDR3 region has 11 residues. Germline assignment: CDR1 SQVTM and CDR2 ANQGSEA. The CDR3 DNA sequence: TGCAGCGTTATCTTTCGGGAGACCCAGTACTTC. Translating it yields CSVIFRETQYF.

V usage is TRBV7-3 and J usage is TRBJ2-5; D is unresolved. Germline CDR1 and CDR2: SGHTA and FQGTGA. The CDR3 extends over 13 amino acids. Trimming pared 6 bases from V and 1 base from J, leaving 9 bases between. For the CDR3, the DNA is TGTGCCAGCAGTCGTGGCAGCCAAGAGACCCAGTACTTC. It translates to CASSRGSQETQYF.

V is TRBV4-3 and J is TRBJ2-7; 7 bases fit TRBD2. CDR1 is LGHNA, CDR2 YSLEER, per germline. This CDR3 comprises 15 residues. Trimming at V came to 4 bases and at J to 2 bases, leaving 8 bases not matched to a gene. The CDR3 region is CASSLDGGGAYEQYF. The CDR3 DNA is TGCGCCAGCAGCCTCGATGGGGGGGGTGCCTACGAGCAGTACTTC.

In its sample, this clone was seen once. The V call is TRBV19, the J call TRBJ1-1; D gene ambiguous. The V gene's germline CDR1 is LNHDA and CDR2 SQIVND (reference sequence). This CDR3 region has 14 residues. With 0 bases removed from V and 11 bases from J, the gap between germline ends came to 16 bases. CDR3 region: CASSIDLTRPKAFF. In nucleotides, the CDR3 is TGTGCCAGTAGTATAGATTTGACAAGGCCTAAGGCTTTCTTT.

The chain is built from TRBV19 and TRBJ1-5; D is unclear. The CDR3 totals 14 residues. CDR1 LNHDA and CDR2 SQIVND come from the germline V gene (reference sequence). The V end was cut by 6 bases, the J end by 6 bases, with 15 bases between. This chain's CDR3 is CASRGQEWAQPQHF. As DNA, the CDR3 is TGTGCCAGTAGGGGCCAAGAATGGGCTCAGCCCCAGCATTTT.

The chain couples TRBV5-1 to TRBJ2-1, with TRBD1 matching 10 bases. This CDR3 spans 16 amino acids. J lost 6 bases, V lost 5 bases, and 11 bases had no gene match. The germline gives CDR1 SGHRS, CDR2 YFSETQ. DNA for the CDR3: TGCGCCAGCAGGGGAACCGGGACAGGGGCAATCAATGAGCAGTTCTTC. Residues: CASRGTGTGAINEQFF.

CDR3 nucleotides: TGTGCCAGCAGTCGGAGAGGGTACACTGAAGCTTTCTTT. This encodes CASSRRGYTEAFF. The rearrangement uses TRBV27 and TRBJ1-1; the D is unclear. Germline V gene sequence: CDR1 MNHEY, CDR2 SMNVEV (reference sequence). The CDR3 runs 13 residues. The V end was cut by 5 bases, the J end by 3 bases, with 10 bases between.

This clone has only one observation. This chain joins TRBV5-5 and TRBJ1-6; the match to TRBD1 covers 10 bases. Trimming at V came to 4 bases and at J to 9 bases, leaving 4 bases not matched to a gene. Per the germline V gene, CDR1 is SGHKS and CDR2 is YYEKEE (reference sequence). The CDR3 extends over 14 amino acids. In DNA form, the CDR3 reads TGTGCCAGCAGCAAGACAGGGGGCGGTTCACCCCTCCACTTT. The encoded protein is CASSKTGGGSPLHF. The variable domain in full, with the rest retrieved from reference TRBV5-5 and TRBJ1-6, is DAGVTQSPTHLIKTRGQQVTLRCSPISGHKSVSWYQQVLGQGPQFIFQYYEKEERGRGNFPDRFSARQFPNYSSELNVNALLLGDSALYLCASSKTGGGSPLHFGNGTRLTVT.

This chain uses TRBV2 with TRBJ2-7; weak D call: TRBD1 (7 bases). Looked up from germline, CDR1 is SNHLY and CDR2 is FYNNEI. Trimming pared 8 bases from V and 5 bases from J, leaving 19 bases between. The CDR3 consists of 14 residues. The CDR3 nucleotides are TGTGCCAGCGGGGGGACAGTTATAATAGACGAGCAGTACTTC. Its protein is CASGGTVIIDEQYF.

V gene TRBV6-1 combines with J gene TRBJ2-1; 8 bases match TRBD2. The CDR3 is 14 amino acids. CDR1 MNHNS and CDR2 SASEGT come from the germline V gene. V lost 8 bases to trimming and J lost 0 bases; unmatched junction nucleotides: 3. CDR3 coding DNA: TGTGCCAGCCAGGCGGGGGGCTCCTACAATGAGCAGTTCTTC. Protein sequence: CASQAGGSYNEQFF.

CDR3 sequence: CASSSAGGGRETQYF. CDR3 nucleotide sequence: TGTGCCAGCAGCTCAGCGGGAGGCGGGAGGGAGACCCAGTACTTC. J is TRBJ2-5 and V is TRBV5-6; TRBD2 agrees at 9 bases. Trimming took 3 bases from V and 5 from J; bases not matched to a gene: 8. The CDR3 length is 15 residues. Germline V gene data show CDR1 as SGHDT and CDR2 as YYEEEE.

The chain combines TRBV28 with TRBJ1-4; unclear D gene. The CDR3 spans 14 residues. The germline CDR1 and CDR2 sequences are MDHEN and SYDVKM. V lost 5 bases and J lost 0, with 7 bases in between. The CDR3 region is CASSLLATNEKLFF. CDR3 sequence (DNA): TGTGCCAGCAGTCTTCTTGCAACTAATGAAAAACTGTTTTTT.

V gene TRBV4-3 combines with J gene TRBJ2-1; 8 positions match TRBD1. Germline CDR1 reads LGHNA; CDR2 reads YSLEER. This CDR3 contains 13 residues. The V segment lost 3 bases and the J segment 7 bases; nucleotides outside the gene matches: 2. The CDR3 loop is CASSQYRGNEQFF. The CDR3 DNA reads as TGCGCCAGCAGCCAGTACAGGGGGAATGAGCAGTTCTTC.

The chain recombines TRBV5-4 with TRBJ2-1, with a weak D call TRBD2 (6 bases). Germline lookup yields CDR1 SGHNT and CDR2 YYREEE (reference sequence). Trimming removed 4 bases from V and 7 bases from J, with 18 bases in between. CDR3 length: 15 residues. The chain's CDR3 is CASSTRVAGRNEQFF. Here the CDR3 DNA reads TGTGCCAGCAGCACCCGCGTTGCGGGAAGGAATGAGCAGTTCTTC.

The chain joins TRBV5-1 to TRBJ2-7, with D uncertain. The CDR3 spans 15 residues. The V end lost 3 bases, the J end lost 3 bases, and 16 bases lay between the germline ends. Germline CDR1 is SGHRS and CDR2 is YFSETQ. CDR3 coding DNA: TGCGCCAGCAGCTCACTACCGACCCCTGACTACGAGCAGTACTTC. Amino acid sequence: CASSSLPTPDYEQYF.

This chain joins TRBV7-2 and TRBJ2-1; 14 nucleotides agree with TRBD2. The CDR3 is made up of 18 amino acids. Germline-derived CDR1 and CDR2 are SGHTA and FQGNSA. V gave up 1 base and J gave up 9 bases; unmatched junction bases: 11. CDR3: CASSLVPLGLAGGTEQFF. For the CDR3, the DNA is TGTGCCAGCAGCTTAGTCCCCCTAGGACTAGCGGGGGGAACTGAGCAGTTCTTC.

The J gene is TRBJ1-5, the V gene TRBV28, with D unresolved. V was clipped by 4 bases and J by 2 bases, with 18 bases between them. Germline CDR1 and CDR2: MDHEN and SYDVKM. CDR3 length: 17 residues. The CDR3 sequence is CASSYRTLFTGNQPQHF. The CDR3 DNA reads TGTGCCAGCAGTTACCGAACCCTATTTACTGGCAATCAGCCCCAGCATTTT. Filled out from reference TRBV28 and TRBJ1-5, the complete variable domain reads DVKVTQSSRYLVKRTGEKVFLECVQDMDHENMFWYRQDPGLGLRLIYFSYDVKMKEKGDIPEGYSVSREKKERFSLILESASTNQTSMYLCASSYRTLFTGNQPQHFGDGTRLSIL.

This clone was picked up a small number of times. CDR3 DNA sequence: TGTGCCTGGGACAGGGCGAGCAATCAGCCCCAGCATTTT. It codes for CAWDRASNQPQHF. This sequence joins TRBV30 and TRBJ1-5; 7 bases fit TRBD1. Trimming took 5 bases from V and 1 from J; bases not matched to a gene: 2. This CDR3 has 13 amino acids. From germline, CDR1 is GTSNPN and CDR2 SVGIG (reference sequence). The full variable domain, completed using reference TRBV30 and TRBJ1-5, is SQTIHQWPATLVQPVGSPLSLECTVEGTSNPNLYWYRQAAGRGLQLLFYSVGIGQISSEVPQNLSASRPQDRQFILSSKKLLLSDSGFYLCAWDRASNQPQHFGDGTRLSIL.

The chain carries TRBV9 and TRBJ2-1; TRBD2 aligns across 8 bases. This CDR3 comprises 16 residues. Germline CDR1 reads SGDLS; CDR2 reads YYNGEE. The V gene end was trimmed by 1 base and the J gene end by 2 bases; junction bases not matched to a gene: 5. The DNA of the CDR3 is TGTGCCAGCAGCGTACACGCGCGGGGGGCCTACAATGAGCAGTTCTTC. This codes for CASSVHARGAYNEQFF.

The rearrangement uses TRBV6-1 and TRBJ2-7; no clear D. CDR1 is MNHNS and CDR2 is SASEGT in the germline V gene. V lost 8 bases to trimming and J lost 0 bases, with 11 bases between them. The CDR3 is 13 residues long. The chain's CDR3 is CASQWSSSYEQYF. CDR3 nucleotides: TGTGCCAGCCAATGGTCTAGCTCCTACGAGCAGTACTTC.

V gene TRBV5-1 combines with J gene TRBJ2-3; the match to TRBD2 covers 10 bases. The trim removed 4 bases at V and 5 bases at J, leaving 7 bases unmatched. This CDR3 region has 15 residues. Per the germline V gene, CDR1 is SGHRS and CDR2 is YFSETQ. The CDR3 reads CASSGSGGAVDTQYF. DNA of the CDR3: TGCGCCAGCAGCGGGAGCGGGGGGGCCGTAGATACGCAGTATTTT.

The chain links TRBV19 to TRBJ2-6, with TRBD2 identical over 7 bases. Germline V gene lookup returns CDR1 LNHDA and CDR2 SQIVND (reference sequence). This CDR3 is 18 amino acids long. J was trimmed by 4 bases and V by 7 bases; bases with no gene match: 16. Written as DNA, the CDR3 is TGTGCCAGTATGGGGAGGGCTCTAGGTTTGCGGGGGGCCAACGTCCTGACTTTC. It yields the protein CASMGRALGLRGANVLTF. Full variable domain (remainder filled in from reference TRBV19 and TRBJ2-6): DGGITQSPKYLFRKEGQNVTLSCEQNLNHDAMYWYRQDPGQGLRLIYYSQIVNDFQKGDIAEGYSVSREKKESFPLTVTSAQKNPTAFYLCASMGRALGLRGANVLTFGAGSRLTVL.

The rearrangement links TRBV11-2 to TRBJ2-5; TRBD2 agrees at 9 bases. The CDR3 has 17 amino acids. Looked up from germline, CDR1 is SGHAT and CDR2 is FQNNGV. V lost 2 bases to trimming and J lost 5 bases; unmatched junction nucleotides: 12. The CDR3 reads CASSLWVGGGVSETQYF. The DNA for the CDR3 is TGTGCCAGCAGCTTATGGGTTGGCGGGGGGGTCAGTGAGACCCAGTACTTC.

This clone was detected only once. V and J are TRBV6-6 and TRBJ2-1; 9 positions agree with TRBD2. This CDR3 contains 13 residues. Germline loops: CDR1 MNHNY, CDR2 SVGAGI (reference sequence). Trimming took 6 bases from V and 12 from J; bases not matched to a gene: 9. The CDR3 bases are TGTGCCAGCAGCTTTATTACTAGCGGGCTGCAGTTCTTC. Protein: CASSFITSGLQFF.

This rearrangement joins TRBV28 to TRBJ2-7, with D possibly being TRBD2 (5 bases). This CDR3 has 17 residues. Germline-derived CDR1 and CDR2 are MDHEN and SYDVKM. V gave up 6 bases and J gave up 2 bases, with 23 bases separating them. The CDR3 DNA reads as TGTGCCAGCAGGGACCCGAGAGGGCTAGCTGATCCCTACGAGCAGTACTTC. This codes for CASRDPRGLADPYEQYF.

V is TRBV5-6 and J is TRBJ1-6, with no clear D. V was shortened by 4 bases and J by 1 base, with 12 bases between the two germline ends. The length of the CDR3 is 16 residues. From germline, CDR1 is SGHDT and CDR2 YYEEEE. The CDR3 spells CASSRYSESYNSPLHF. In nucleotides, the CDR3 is TGTGCCAGCAGCCGTTACAGTGAATCCTATAATTCACCCCTCCACTTT.

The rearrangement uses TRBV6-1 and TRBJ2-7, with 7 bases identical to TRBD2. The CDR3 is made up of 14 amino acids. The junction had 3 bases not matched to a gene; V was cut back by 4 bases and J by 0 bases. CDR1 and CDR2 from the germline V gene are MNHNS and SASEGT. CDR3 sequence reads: CASSAGGSSYEQYF. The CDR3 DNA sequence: TGTGCCAGCAGTGCGGGGGGTAGCTCCTACGAGCAGTACTTC.